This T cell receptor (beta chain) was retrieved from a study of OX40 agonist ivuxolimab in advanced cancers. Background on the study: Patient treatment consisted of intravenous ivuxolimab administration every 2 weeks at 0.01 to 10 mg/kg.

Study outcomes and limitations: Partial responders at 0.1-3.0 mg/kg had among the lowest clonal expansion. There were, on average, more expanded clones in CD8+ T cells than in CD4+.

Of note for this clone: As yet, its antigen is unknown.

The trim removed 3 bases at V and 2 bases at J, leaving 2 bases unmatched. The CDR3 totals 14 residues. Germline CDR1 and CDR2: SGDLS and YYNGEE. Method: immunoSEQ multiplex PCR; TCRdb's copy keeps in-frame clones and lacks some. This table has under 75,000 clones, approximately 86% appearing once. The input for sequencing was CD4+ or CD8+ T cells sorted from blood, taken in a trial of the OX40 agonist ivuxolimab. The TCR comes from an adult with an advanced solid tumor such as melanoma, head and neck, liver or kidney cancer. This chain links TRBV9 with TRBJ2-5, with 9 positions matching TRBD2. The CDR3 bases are TGTGCCAGCAGCGCGACTAGCGGTCAAGAGACCCAGTACTTC. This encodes CASSATSGQETQYF.